This is a list of T cell receptor beta chains from one sample in a study of low-dose radiotherapy and immunotherapy resistance in tumors. A single record per CDR3 protein comes from TCRdb applying MiXCR to the reads. Counted here are about 47,000 distinct CDR3 sequences, 10% to 15% occurring once; the ten biggest clones make up 6.2%. The starting material was PBMCs, obtained before treatment. Source of these receptors: a female donor with ovarian cancer. Both conserved end residues are part of each CDR3. D genes are given only for firm matches. Size is omitted from some rows. Given values are once, few, many or a class for expanded clones.

d_call	v_call	j_call	clone_size	cdr3_aa	cdr3_nt
TRBD1	TRBV13	TRBJ1-5	.	CASRGDSSNQPQHF	TGTGCCAGCAGAGGGGACAGCAGCAATCAGCCCCAGCATTTT
.	TRBV12-3/TRBV12-4	TRBJ1-1	few	CASSLGAVMNTEAFF	TGTGCCAGCAGTTTGGGGGCAGTCATGAACACTGAAGCTTTCTTT
TRBD2	TRBV30	TRBJ2-3	many	CAWRRKGTSGGVSGTQYF	TGTGCCTGGAGGCGAAAAGGGACTAGCGGGGGGGTGTCGGGTACGCAGTATTTT
.	TRBV12-3/TRBV12-4	TRBJ2-1	few	CASSLIQGRVNEQFF	TGTGCCAGCAGTTTGATACAGGGTAGGGTCAATGAGCAGTTCTTC
TRBD1	TRBV7-2	TRBJ1-5	many	CASSQRQGGAQPQHF	TGTGCCAGCAGCCAGAGACAGGGAGGCGCTCAGCCCCAGCATTTT
TRBD2	TRBV7-3	TRBJ2-1	many	CASSLIAGGGVRNEQFF	TGTGCCAGCAGCTTAATAGCGGGCGGTGGGGTGAGGAATGAGCAGTTCTTC
TRBD2	TRBV30	TRBJ2-3	many	CAWSAGTRYTDTQYF	TGTGCCTGGAGTGCCGGGACTAGATACACAGATACGCAGTATTTT
.	TRBV20-1	TRBJ2-7	many	CSANPPGPTSYEQYF	TGCAGTGCAAACCCTCCGGGTCCCACGTCCTACGAGCAGTACTTC
TRBD1	TRBV5-1	TRBJ2-1	many	CASSFRQGAYNEQFF	TGCGCCAGCAGCTTTAGGCAGGGGGCCTACAATGAGCAGTTCTTC
.	TRBV10-3	TRBJ1-1	many	CAIGVLMNTEAFF	TGTGCCATCGGGGTCCTGATGAACACTGAAGCTTTCTTT
.	TRBV19	TRBJ2-7	many	CASTDRFEQYF	TGTGCCAGTACCGACCGGTTCGAGCAGTACTTC
TRBD1	TRBV29-1	TRBJ1-2	many	CSVEGGGGYTF	TGCAGCGTTGAAGGAGGGGGCGGCTACACCTTC
.	TRBV5-1	TRBJ2-7	.	CASSVTTGTYEQYF	TGCGCCAGCAGCGTGACAACCGGAACCTACGAGCAGTACTTC
TRBD1	TRBV7-8	TRBJ2-7	many	CASSFLTAGGNEQYF	TGTGCCAGCAGCTTCCTGACGGCAGGGGGCAACGAGCAGTACTTC
TRBD1	TRBV5-6	TRBJ1-2	many	CASILRQGHGYTF	TGTGCCAGCATCTTGAGACAGGGACATGGCTACACCTTC
TRBD1	TRBV24-1	TRBJ1-5	many	CATGDRAGNQPQHF	TGTGCCACCGGGGACAGGGCGGGCAATCAGCCCCAGCATTTT
.	TRBV29-1	TRBJ2-5	medium-sized	CSVGGSADQETQYF	TGCAGCGTTGGGGGTTCGGCGGACCAAGAGACCCAGTACTTC